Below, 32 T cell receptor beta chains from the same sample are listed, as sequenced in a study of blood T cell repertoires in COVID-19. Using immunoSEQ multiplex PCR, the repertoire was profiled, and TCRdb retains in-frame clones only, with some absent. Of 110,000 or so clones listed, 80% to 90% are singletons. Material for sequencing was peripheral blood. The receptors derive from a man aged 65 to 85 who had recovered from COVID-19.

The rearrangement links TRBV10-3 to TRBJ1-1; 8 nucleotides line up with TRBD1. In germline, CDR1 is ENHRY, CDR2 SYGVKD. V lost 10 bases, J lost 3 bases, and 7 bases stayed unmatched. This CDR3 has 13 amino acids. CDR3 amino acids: CATDRGRDTEAFF. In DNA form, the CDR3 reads TGTGCCACAGACAGGGGACGGGACACTGAAGCTTTCTTT.

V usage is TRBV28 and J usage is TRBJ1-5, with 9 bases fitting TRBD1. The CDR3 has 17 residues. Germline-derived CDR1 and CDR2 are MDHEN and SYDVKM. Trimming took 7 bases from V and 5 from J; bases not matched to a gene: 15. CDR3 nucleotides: TGTGCCAGCACAAAACGCTACCGGGACAGGGTATATCAGCCCCAGCATTTT. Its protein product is CASTKRYRDRVYQPQHF.

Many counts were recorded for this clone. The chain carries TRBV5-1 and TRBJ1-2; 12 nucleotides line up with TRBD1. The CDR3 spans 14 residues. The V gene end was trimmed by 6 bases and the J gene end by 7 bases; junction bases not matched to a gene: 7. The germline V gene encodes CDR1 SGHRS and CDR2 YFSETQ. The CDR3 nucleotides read TGCGCCAGCAACTTCGGGACAGGGGGCTTTGGCTACACCTTC. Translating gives CASNFGTGGFGYTF.

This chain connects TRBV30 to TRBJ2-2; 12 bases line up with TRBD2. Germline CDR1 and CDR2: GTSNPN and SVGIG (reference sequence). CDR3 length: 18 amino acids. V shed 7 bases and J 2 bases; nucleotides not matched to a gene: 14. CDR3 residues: CASTSGLAGGTNTGELFF. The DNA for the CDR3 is TGTGCCTCCACCTCCGGGCTAGCGGGAGGGACTAACACCGGGGAGCTGTTTTTT.

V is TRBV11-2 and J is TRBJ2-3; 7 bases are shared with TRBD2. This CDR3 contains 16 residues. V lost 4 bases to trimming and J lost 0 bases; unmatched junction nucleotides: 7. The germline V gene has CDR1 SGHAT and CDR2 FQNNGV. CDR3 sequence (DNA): TGTGCCAGCAGCTCGATAGCGGGTTTTAGCACAGATACGCAGTATTTT. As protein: CASSSIAGFSTDTQYF.

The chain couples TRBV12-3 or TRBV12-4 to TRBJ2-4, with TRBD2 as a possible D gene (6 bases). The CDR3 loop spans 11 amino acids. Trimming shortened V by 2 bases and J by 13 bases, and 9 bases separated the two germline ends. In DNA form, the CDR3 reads TGTGCCAGCAGTTTAACGGGACTCCAGTACTTC. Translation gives CASSLTGLQYF.

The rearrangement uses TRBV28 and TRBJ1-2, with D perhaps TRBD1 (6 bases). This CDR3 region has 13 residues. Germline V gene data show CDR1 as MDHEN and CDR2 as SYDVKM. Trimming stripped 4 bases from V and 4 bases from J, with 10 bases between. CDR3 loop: CASSYGQSYGYTF. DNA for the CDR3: TGTGCCAGCAGTTACGGACAGAGCTATGGCTACACCTTC.

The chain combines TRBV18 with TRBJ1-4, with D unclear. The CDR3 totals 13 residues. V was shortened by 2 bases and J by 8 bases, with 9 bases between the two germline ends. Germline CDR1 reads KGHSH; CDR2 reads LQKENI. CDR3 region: CASSPGYQEKLFF. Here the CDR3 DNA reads TGTGCCAGCTCACCAGGTTACCAGGAAAAACTGTTTTTT.

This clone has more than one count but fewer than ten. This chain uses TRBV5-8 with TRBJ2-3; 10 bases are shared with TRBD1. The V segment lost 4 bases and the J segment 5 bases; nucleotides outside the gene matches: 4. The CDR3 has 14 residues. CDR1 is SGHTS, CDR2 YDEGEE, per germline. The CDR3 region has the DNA TGTGCCAGCAGCCCAGGGGACAGGGGAGATACGCAGTATTTT. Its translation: CASSPGDRGDTQYF.

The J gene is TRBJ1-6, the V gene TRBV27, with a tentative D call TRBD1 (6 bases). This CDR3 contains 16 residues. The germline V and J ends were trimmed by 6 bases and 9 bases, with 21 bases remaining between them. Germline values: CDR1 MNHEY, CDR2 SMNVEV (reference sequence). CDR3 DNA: TGTGCCAGCAGCCCTACGGGGGGGGTAGGGGGTTCACCCCTCCACTTT. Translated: CASSPTGGVGGSPLHF.

The CDR3 nucleotides read TGTGCCAGTACGAGAACTAGCGGGACAGATACGCAGTATTTT. It translates to CASTRTSGTDTQYF. V usage is TRBV19 and J usage is TRBJ2-3; 9 nucleotides agree with TRBD2. The CDR3 extends over 14 amino acids. Germline V gene data show CDR1 as LNHDA and CDR2 as SQIVND (reference sequence). Trimming cost V 7 bases and J 3 bases; bases outside gene matches: 5.

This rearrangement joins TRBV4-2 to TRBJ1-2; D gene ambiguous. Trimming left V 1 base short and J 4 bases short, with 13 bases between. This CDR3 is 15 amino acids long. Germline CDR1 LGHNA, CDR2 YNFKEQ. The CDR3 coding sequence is TGTGCCAGCAGCCAAGGCGGAGTAGGGAGCTATGGCTACACCTTC. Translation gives CASSQGGVGSYGYTF.

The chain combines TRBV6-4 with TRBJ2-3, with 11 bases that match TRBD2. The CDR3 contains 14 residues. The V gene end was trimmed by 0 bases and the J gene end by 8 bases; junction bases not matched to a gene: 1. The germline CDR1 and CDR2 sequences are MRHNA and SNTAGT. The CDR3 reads CASSDSSGGATQYF. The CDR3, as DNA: TGTGCCAGCAGTGACTCTAGCGGGGGGGCTACGCAGTATTTT.

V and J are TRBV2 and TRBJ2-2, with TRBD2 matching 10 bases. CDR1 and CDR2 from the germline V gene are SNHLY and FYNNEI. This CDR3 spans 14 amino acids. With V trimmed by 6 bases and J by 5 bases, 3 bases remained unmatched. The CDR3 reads CASSGTSVTGELFF. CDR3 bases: TGTGCCAGCAGCGGGACTAGCGTTACCGGGGAGCTGTTTTTT.

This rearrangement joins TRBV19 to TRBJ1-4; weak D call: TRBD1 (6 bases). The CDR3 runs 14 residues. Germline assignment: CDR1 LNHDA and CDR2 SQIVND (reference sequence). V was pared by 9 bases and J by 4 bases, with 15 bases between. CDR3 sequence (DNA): TGTGCCAGCGCGAAGGGAGGGGGTAATGAAAAACTGTTTTTT. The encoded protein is CASAKGGGNEKLFF.

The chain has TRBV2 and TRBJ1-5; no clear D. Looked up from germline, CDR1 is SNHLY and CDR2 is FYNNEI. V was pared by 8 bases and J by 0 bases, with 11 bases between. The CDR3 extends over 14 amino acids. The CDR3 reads CASSRQYSNQPQHF. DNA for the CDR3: TGTGCCAGCTCCCGACAATATAGCAATCAGCCCCAGCATTTT.

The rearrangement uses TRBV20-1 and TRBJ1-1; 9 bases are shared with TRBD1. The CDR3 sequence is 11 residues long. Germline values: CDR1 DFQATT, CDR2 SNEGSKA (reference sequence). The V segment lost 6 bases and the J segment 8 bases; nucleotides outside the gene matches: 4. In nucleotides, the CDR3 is TGCAGTGCCTTTGGACAGGGGGAAGCTTTCTTT. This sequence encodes CSAFGQGEAFF.

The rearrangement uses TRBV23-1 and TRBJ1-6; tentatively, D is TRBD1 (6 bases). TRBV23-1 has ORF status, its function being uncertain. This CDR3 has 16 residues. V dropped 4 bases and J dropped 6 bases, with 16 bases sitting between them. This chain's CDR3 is CASSLIERGGNSPLHF. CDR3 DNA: TGCGCCAGCAGTCTAATTGAAAGAGGGGGTAATTCACCCCTCCACTTT.

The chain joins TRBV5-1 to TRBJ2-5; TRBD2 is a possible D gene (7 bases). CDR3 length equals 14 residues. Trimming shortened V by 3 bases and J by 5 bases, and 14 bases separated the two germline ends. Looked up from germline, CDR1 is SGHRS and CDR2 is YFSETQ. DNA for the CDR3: TGCGCCAGCAGCTCAGGGGTCGGGGGGGAGACCCAGTACTTC. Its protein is CASSSGVGGETQYF.

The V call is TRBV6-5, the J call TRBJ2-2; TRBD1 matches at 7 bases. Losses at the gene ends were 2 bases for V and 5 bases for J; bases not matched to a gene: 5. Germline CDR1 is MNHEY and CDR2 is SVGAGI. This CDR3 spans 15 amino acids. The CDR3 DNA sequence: TGTGCCAGCAGTTACCGTGACAGGGCTACCGGGGAGCTGTTTTTT. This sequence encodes CASSYRDRATGELFF.

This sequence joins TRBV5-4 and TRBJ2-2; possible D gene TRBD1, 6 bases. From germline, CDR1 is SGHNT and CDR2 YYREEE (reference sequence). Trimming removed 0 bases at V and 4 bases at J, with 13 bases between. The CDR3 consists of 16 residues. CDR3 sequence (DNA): TGTGCCAGCAGCTTGGACCCAGGGGATGGCACCGGGGAGCTGTTTTTT. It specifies CASSLDPGDGTGELFF.

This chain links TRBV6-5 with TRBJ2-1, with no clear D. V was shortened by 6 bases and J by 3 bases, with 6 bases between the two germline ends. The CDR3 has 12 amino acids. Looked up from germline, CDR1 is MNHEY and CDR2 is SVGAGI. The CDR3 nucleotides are TGTGCCAGCAGGTCGAGCTACAATGAGCAGTTCTTC. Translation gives CASRSSYNEQFF.

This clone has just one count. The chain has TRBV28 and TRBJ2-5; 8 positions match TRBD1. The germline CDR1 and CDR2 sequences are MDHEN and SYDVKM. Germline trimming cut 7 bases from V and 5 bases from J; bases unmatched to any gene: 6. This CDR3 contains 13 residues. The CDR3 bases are TGTGCCAGCACCCCAGGGGGCGTGGAGACCCAGTACTTC. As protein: CASTPGGVETQYF. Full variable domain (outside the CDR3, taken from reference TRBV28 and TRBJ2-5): DVKVTQSSRYLVKRTGEKVFLECVQDMDHENMFWYRQDPGLGLRLIYFSYDVKMKEKGDIPEGYSVSREKKERFSLILESASTNQTSMYLCASTPGGVETQYFGPGTRLLVL.

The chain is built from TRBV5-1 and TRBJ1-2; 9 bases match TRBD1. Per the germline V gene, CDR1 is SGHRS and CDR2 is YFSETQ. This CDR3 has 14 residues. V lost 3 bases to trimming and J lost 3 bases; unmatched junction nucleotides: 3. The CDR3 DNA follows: TGCGCCAGCAGCTACAGGGGGCTTGACTATGGCTACACCTTC. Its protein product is CASSYRGLDYGYTF. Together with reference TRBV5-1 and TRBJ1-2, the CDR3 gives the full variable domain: KAGVTQTPRYLIKTRGQQVTLSCSPISGHRSVSWYQQTPGQGLQFLFEYFSETQRNKGNFPGRFSGRQFSNSRSEMNVSTLELGDSALYLCASSYRGLDYGYTFGSGTRLTVV.

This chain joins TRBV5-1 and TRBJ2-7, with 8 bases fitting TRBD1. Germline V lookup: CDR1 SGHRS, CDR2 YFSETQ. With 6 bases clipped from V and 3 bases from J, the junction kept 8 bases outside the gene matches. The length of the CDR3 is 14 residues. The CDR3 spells CASNRGTGDYEQYF. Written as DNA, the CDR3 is TGCGCCAGCAACCGGGGGACAGGAGACTACGAGCAGTACTTC.

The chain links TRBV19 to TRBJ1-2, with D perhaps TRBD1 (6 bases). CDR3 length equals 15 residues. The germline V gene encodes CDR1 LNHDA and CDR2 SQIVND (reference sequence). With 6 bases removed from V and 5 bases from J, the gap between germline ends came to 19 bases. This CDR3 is CASSYLQGSRYGYTF. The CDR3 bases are TGTGCCAGTAGCTATCTACAGGGATCAAGGTATGGCTACACCTTC.

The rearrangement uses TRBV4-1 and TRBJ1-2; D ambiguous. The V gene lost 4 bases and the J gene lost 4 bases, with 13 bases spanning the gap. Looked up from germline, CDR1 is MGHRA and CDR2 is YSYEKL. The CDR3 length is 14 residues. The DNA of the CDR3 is TGCGCCAGCAGCCCTCTCCCGGGGTTCTATGGCTACACCTTC. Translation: CASSPLPGFYGYTF.

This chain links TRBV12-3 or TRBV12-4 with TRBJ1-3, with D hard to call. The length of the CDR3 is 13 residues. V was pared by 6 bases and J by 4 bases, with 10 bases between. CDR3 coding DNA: TGTGCCAGCAGCCCCACATACGGAAACACCATATATTTT. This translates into CASSPTYGNTIYF.

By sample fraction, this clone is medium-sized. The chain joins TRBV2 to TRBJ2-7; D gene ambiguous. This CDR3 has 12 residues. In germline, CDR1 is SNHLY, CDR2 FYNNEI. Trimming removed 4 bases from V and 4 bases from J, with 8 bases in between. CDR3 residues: CASSATAYEQYF. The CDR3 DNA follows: TGTGCCAGCAGTGCTACAGCTTACGAGCAGTACTTC.

This CDR3 reads CASSDRGRWGYTF. For the CDR3, the DNA is TGTGCCAGCAGTGACAGGGGGCGCTGGGGCTACACCTTC. The chain combines TRBV6-1 with TRBJ1-2; 8 nucleotides align to TRBD1. The V segment lost 3 bases and the J segment 8 bases; nucleotides outside the gene matches: 5. CDR3 length equals 13 residues. CDR1 MNHNS and CDR2 SASEGT come from the germline V gene.

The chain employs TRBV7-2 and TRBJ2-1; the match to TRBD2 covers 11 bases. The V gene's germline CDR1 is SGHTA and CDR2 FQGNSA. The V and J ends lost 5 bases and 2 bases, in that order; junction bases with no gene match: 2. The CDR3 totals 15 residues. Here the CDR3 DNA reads TGTGCCAGCAGCCAGACTAGCGGGGCCTACAATGAGCAGTTCTTC. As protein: CASSQTSGAYNEQFF.

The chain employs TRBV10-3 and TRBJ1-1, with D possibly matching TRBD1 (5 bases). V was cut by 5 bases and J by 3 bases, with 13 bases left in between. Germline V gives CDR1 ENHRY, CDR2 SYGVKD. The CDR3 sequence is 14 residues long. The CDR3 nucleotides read TGTGCCATCAGTATGGGGGGGTCGGACACTGAAGCTTTCTTT. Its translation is CAISMGGSDTEAFF.